This T cell receptor (beta chain) stems from a study of Ad26.COV2.S vaccination and SARS-CoV-2 variants. The length of the CDR3 is 18 residues. CDR1 MDHEN and CDR2 SYDVKM come from the germline V gene. Trimming left V 3 bases short and J 0 bases short, with 19 bases between. The protocol was immunoSEQ multiplex PCR, while the TCRdb copy is restricted to in-frame clones and leaves out a portion. The sample consists of some 290,000 clones, about 82% of them appearing once. Treatment denoted: roughly 20 received Ad26.COV2.S at low or high dose, single or two shots; a few received placebo; per-sample allocation not given. At day 63 after the first vaccine or placebo injection, samples were drawn.

The receptor comes from a person between 18 and 59 years old who received the Ad26.COV2.S COVID-19 vaccine or a placebo. This chain links TRBV28 with TRBJ2-3; no clear D gene. The sample was peripheral blood, taken in a trial of Ad26.COV2.S vaccine versus placebo. DNA for the CDR3: TGTGCCAGCAGTTTCCCAATCGACCCGGGCTCTAGCACAGATACGCAGTATTTT. Translated: CASSFPIDPGSSTDTQYF.